The T cell receptor beta chain described here comes from a study of blood T cell repertoires in COVID-19 (dated by TCRdb to the early 2020s). Turning to the overall study: Samples covering the acute and convalescent phases of COVID-19 were provided by collaborators in the United States, Italy and Spain. Samples were obtained from the ongoing ImmuneRACE study (first 160 participants) and from 1,254 subjects provided by 6 global collaborators. The sample metadata nearly always contained a de-identified subject ID, COVID-19 status, age in years and sex. HLA class I and class II types, where available, came from metadata supplied by the sample provider rather than from assay-based typing. The repertoires were made available in a free public database intended to serve as a resource for research on the immune response to SARS-CoV-2. The material from the prospective study consisted of cDNA or gDNA derived from T cells, B-cell-depleted T cells, or PBMCs. Subjects who had been exposed to COVID-19, were actively infected with it, or had recovered from it provided the deeply sampled blood TCRbeta repertoires that made up the dataset.

The CDR3 runs 14 amino acids, cysteine and phenylalanine included. Solely the CDR3 DNA is kept, with 42 bases framed from the first base. The germline V gene (reference sequence) gives CDR1 as MNHNY and CDR2 as SVGAGI. V is reduced by 5 bases and J by 9 bases, leaving a spacing of 17 bases between them. Study-wide conclusions, independent of this receptor: Clinical and demographic metadata were provided uncurated, with the amount varying by source and participant.

One collaborating source in Seattle enrolled patients during active infection and followed them longitudinally through the course of disease. Collaborating institutions collected whole blood in K2EDTA tubes following their own protocols. For TCRbeta analysis, collaborator samples were shipped as frozen whole blood, as isolated PBMCs, or as DNA extracted from either sample type. The immunoSEQ Assay, a bias-controlled multiplex PCR, was used to amplify TCRbeta CDR3 regions from genomic DNA. Turning to the authors' computational methods: Within the assay, amplification of reference gene primers was used to estimate how many nucleated cells each sample contained. Sequence reads were collapsed and filtered to measure the absolute abundance of every unique TCRbeta CDR3 rearrangement. Productive Simpson clonality was computed per sample as the square root of Simpson's diversity index over productive rearrangements. In its TCRdb copy, this immuneACCESS table keeps in-frame sequences only and misses some clones. Where compared with another copy, unresolved V genes explain less than half of these, and the others have no known cause. Clone size and the V and J calls come from that table; the DNA yielded D and trimming. Here the sample has 150,000 to 200,000 clones; more than 85% occur a single time. In total, the top ten clones hold around 2% of the sample.

This clone occurred once. Its antigen remains unidentified. The input lacks base qualities; no much larger clone sits a single base away. This receptor was obtained from a woman aged 55 to 70 with COVID-19, enrolled during active disease. The V and J segments used are TRBV6-6 and TRBJ1-5; TRBD1 could be the D gene, as 6 bases match. Sequenced sample: peripheral blood. The nucleotide sequence reads TGTGCCAGCAGTCTACAGGGCCCCGTGGGGCCCCAGCATTTT. This gives the protein CASSLQGPVGPQHF.